The 9 T cell receptor beta chains in this list originate from one sample, sequenced in a study of identical twins. Via MiXCR, TCRdb re-called the 5' RACE reads, giving one row per CDR3 protein. The sample lists some 1,600,000 distinct CDR3 sequences; around 33% were seen once. The sample was cord blood. All receptors come from a newborn girl in good health.

This clonotype was observed at least ten times. This chain connects TRBV29-1 to TRBJ2-7; 14 bases match TRBD2. The CDR3 contains 13 residues. V was clipped by 5 bases and J by 10 bases; unmatched bases: 7. Germline CDR1 is SQVTM and CDR2 is ANQGSEA. The CDR3 reads CSVLGLAGEYQYF. DNA for the CDR3: TGCAGCGTTTTGGGACTAGCGGGAGAGTACCAGTACTTC.

This clonotype has a handful of counts. The chain carries TRBV6-5 and TRBJ2-4; D may be TRBD2 (6 bases). The V end lost 0 bases, the J end lost 2 bases, and 17 bases lay between the germline ends. The V gene's germline CDR1 is MNHEY and CDR2 SVGAGI. There are 18 residues in the CDR3. CDR3: CASSYSGMGRGTKNIQYF. In DNA, the CDR3 is TGTGCCAGCAGTTACTCGGGTATGGGGCGCGGGACCAAAAACATTCAGTACTTC.

The rearrangement uses TRBV6-5 and TRBJ1-1, with 9 bases matching TRBD1. CDR3 size: 15 residues. The V segment lost 0 bases and the J segment 4 bases; nucleotides outside the gene matches: 3. The V gene's germline CDR1 is MNHEY and CDR2 SVGAGI. The CDR3 bases are TGTGCCAGCAGTTACTCGGGACAGGGAGGCACTGAAGCTTTCTTT. Translating it yields CASSYSGQGGTEAFF.

A few counts support this clonotype. The CDR3 DNA reads as TGTGCCAGCAGTTACCTTAGCGGGACCGGTAGGTACAATGAGCAGTTCTTC. This codes for CASSYLSGTGRYNEQFF. The chain joins TRBV6-2 or TRBV6-3 to TRBJ2-1; 8 positions agree with TRBD2. The CDR3 loop spans 17 amino acids. Germline CDR1 and CDR2: MNHEY and SVGEGT. V shed 2 bases, J shed 4 bases, and the junction held 10 bases outside the gene matches.

The V gene is TRBV4-1, the J gene TRBJ2-4; TRBD2 is a possible D gene (5 bases). CDR1 is MGHRA, CDR2 YSYEKL, per germline. This CDR3 is 16 amino acids long. V was cut by 1 base and J by 5 bases, with 15 bases left in between. CDR3 sequence reads: CASSQGLRGHQNIQYF. CDR3 DNA sequence: TGCGCCAGCAGCCAAGGTTTACGGGGTCATCAAAACATTCAGTACTTC.

V gene TRBV4-1 combines with J gene TRBJ1-5; D not certain. V lost 2 bases, J lost 4 bases, and 12 bases lay in between. The CDR3 is 15 amino acids. Germline CDR1 and CDR2: MGHRA and YSYEKL. Here the CDR3 reads CASSQKWGMNQPQHF. CDR3 nucleotides: TGCGCCAGCAGCCAAAAGTGGGGAATGAATCAGCCCCAGCATTTT.

This clonotype has a handful of counts. The chain recombines TRBV9 with TRBJ2-3, with a weak D call TRBD2 (5 bases). Trimming shortened V by 1 base and J by 2 bases, and 14 bases separated the two germline ends. This CDR3 has 16 amino acids. Germline V gene lookup returns CDR1 SGDLS and CDR2 YYNGEE. Here the CDR3 DNA reads TGTGCCAGCAGCGTACGCGTGACGGGGAACACAGATACGCAGTATTTT. Protein product: CASSVRVTGNTDTQYF. Combining the CDR3 with reference TRBV9 and TRBJ2-3 gives the whole variable domain DSGVTQTPKHLITATGQRVTLRCSPRSGDLSVYWYQQSLDQGLQFLIQYYNGEERAKGNILERFSAQQFPDLHSELNLSSLELGDSALYFCASSVRVTGNTDTQYFGPGTRLTVL.

The chain employs TRBV2 and TRBJ2-7, with D possibly being TRBD1 (6 bases). There are 12 residues in the CDR3. Germline lookup yields CDR1 SNHLY and CDR2 FYNNEI. Trimming took off 9 bases at V and 0 bases at J, with 9 bases between the two ends. CDR3 residues: CASRQVSYEQYF. The CDR3 DNA is TGTGCCAGTAGACAGGTCTCCTACGAGCAGTACTTC.

The DNA of the CDR3 is TGTGCCAGCAGCCAAGACGGGACAGGGTGGTTTTCCTACGAGCAGTACTTC. It codes for CASSQDGTGWFSYEQYF. The rearrangement links TRBV14 to TRBJ2-7, with 9 positions matching TRBD1. Germline assignment: CDR1 SGHDN and CDR2 FVKESK. V dropped 0 bases and J dropped 1; count of bases not matched to a gene: 7. The CDR3 consists of 17 residues.